A single sample is the source of the 8 T cell receptor beta chains below, sequenced in a study of blood T cell repertoires in COVID-19. Measured with immunoSEQ multiplex PCR; TCRdb has only the in-frame clones, and not every one. The sample shows approximately 50,000 clones, roughly 88% of them seen only once. The sample consisted of peripheral blood. The receptors were gathered from a woman older than 75 with acute or convalescent COVID-19.

The chain joins TRBV5-8 to TRBJ1-3; D is undetermined. V lost 4 bases and J 4 bases, leaving 12 bases between the germline ends. The CDR3 contains 14 residues. Per germline, CDR1 SGHTS and CDR2 YDEGEE. The CDR3 region is CASSDRGAGNTIYF. For the CDR3, the DNA is TGTGCCAGCAGCGATAGAGGTGCAGGAAACACCATATATTTT.

The genes are TRBV29-1 and TRBJ1-4; D is undetermined. The V gene lost 6 bases and the J gene lost 3 bases, with 11 bases spanning the gap. Germline-derived CDR1 and CDR2 are SQVTM and ANQGSEA. This CDR3 is 13 amino acids long. For the CDR3, the DNA is TGCAGCGTACTAGATCTTGCTAATGAAAAACTGTTTTTT. Its protein is CSVLDLANEKLFF.

V gene TRBV28 combines with J gene TRBJ1-6; TRBD1 might be the D (6 bases). With 7 bases removed from V and 12 bases from J, the gap between germline ends came to 13 bases. The CDR3 loop spans 12 amino acids. The V gene's germline CDR1 is MDHEN and CDR2 SYDVKM. CDR3 nucleotide sequence: TGTGCCAGCAACGTACAGGGTGAACCCCTCCACTTT. Translation: CASNVQGEPLHF.

The chain employs TRBV29-1 and TRBJ1-3; D not resolved. The V gene's germline CDR1 is SQVTM and CDR2 ANQGSEA. Trimming shortened V by 4 bases and J by 1 base, and 5 bases separated the two germline ends. The CDR3 covers 12 residues. The CDR3 protein is CSVGVSGNTIYF. The CDR3, as DNA: TGCAGCGTTGGAGTATCTGGAAACACCATATATTTT.

This chain connects TRBV4-2 to TRBJ2-7; 12 nucleotides align to TRBD2. The CDR3 runs 16 residues. The V and J ends lost 0 bases and 4 bases, in that order; junction bases with no gene match: 4. CDR1 LGHNA and CDR2 YNFKEQ come from the germline V gene. CDR3: CASSQETSGGAYEQYF. The CDR3 coding sequence is TGTGCCAGCAGCCAAGAGACTAGCGGGGGAGCTTACGAGCAGTACTTC.

V is TRBV7-2 and J is TRBJ2-7; 9 bases align to TRBD2. V dropped 5 bases and J dropped 5; count of bases not matched to a gene: 16. There are 17 residues in the CDR3. From germline, CDR1 is SGHTA and CDR2 FQGNSA. CDR3 amino acids: CASSKYLVGGGGDEQYF. In DNA form, the CDR3 reads TGTGCCAGCAGCAAATACCTGGTGGGGGGCGGGGGGGACGAGCAGTACTTC.

The genes are TRBV19 and TRBJ2-1; TRBD2 aligns across 13 bases. V gave up 4 bases and J gave up 3 bases; unmatched junction bases: 6. Germline loops: CDR1 LNHDA, CDR2 SQIVND (reference sequence). The CDR3 spans 17 residues. This CDR3 is CASSTRTSGRVYNEQFF. CDR3 nucleotides: TGTGCCAGTAGTACCAGGACTAGCGGGAGAGTCTACAATGAGCAGTTCTTC.

This chain joins TRBV4-2 and TRBJ1-1; 8 bases fit TRBD1. From germline, CDR1 is LGHNA and CDR2 YNFKEQ. V lost 1 base, J lost 2 bases, and 6 bases stayed unmatched. This CDR3 spans 16 amino acids. CDR3 amino acids: CASSQVVAGGNTEAFF. For the CDR3, the DNA is TGTGCCAGCAGCCAAGTAGTTGCAGGGGGCAACACTGAAGCTTTCTTT.